This T cell receptor beta chain is drawn from a study of T cell repertoires in cytomegalovirus infection. The CDR3 runs 16 residues. Germline V gives CDR1 SNHLY, CDR2 FYNNEI. J gave up 2 bases and V 6 bases, and 11 bases lay outside the gene matches. As to this clonotype: Its antigen is not identified.

TCRdb ran MiXCR on the reads and lists one entry per CDR3 protein. The repertoire includes some 240,000 distinct CDR3 sequences, 15% to 20% of them detected once, and about half sits in the top ten. General observations from the study: HLA-C-restricted, CMV-specific TCR beta clonotypes were dominant ex vivo.

The chain employs TRBV2 and TRBJ2-5; 8 positions agree with TRBD1. Specimen: CD8+ T cells from PBMCs. This sequence originates from a human donor in good health (CMV status not recorded). Some clones in this sample may be carry-over from other donors' samples. The CDR3: CASRERRQGRQETQYF. In DNA form, the CDR3 reads TGTGCCAGCAGGGAGAGACGACAGGGGCGACAAGAGACCCAGTACTTC.